The TCR beta chain under discussion was sequenced for a study of blood T cell repertoires in COVID-19. At the level of the study: From the United States, Italy and Spain came samples of acute and convalescent COVID-19. In each case, the material was cDNA or gDNA derived from T cells, B-cell-depleted T cells, or PBMCs.

There are a few counts of this clone. As processed by the authors: Using reference gene primer amplification, nucleated cell counts were estimated. Sequencing was performed with immunoSEQ multiplex PCR; in TCRdb, only in-frame clones are kept and a portion is missing. V, J and clone size are taken as reported in that table, and D and trimming were inferred from the DNA itself. The profile shows about 220,000 clones, 75% to 85% of them singletons. Trimming shortened V by 5 bases and J by 2 bases, and 9 bases separated the two germline ends. The germline V gene has CDR1 SNHLY and CDR2 FYNNEI. This CDR3 has 13 residues.

This chain connects TRBV2 to TRBJ1-2; no clear D gene. Sequencing was performed on peripheral blood. This clonotype was obtained from a man between 45 and 60 years old with active or convalescent COVID-19. The CDR3 spells CASSPDINYGYTF. CDR3 DNA sequence: TGTGCCAGCAGTCCCGACATCAACTATGGCTACACCTTC.